The rows below give T cell receptor beta chains drawn from one sample of a study of T cell responses to AZD1222 COVID-19 vaccine. The repertoire was sequenced with immunoSEQ multiplex PCR; TCRdb's copy has only in-frame clones and lacks some. The table includes roughly 180,000 clones, 91% detected once. Sequences were derived from peripheral blood, sampled on day 0 of AZD1222 vaccination. Every receptor here comes from an adult in good health. CDR3s include the opening cysteine and the closing phenylalanine or tryptophan. A D gene is named only where the DNA matches it firmly. The size entry is marked missing in some rows and otherwise reads once, few, many or a size class.

V gene: TRBV19
CDR3 length: 15
D gene: TRBD1
clone size: -
J gene: TRBJ2-2
CDR3 DNA: TGTGCCAGTAGCCGACAGGGGGGGAACACCGGGGAGCTGTTTTTT
CDR3 protein: CASSRQGGNTGELFF

V gene: TRBV19
CDR3 length: 14
D gene: -
clone size: once
J gene: TRBJ1-1
CDR3 DNA: TGTGCCAGTAGCCCGACGGGACAGAACACTGAAGCTTTCTTT
CDR3 protein: CASSPTGQNTEAFF

V gene: TRBV30
CDR3 length: 13
D gene: -
clone size: -
J gene: TRBJ1-2
CDR3 DNA: TGTGCCTGGAGTCTACTCGACAGATATGGCTACACCTTC
CDR3 protein: CAWSLLDRYGYTF

V gene: TRBV19
CDR3 length: 15
D gene: TRBD2
clone size: few
J gene: TRBJ2-2
CDR3 DNA: TGTGCCAGTCGCCTGGCGGGAGGGACTTCCGGGGAGCTGTTTTTT
CDR3 protein: CASRLAGGTSGELFF

V gene: TRBV7-6
CDR3 length: 17
D gene: TRBD2
clone size: -
J gene: TRBJ2-3
CDR3 DNA: TGTGCCAGCAGCGCGGGACTAGCGGGAGCGTACACAGATACGCAGTATTTT
CDR3 protein: CASSAGLAGAYTDTQYF

V gene: TRBV28
CDR3 length: 15
D gene: -
clone size: -
J gene: TRBJ2-6
CDR3 DNA: TGTGCCAGCAGTTTAGCACTCTCTGGGGCCAACGTCCTGACTTTC
CDR3 protein: CASSLALSGANVLTF

V gene: TRBV5-6
CDR3 length: 13
D gene: -
clone size: -
J gene: TRBJ1-1
CDR3 DNA: TGTGCCAGCAGCTTGGATCAGGGGAGGAAAGCTTTCTTT
CDR3 protein: CASSLDQGRKAFF

V gene: TRBV3-1/TRBV3-2
CDR3 length: 19
D gene: TRBD1
clone size: -
J gene: TRBJ2-6
CDR3 DNA: TGTGCCAGCAGCCAACGCCGGGACAGGGTTTTCTGTGGGGCCAACGTCCTGACTTTC
CDR3 protein: CASSQRRDRVFCGANVLTF

V gene: TRBV28
CDR3 length: 17
D gene: TRBD2
clone size: -
J gene: TRBJ2-2
CDR3 DNA: TGTGCCAGCAGTTTACGAGGACTAGCGGGAGCGCGCGGGGAGCTGTTTTTT
CDR3 protein: CASSLRGLAGARGELFF

V gene: TRBV5-1
CDR3 length: 15
D gene: TRBD1
clone size: -
J gene: TRBJ2-1
CDR3 DNA: TGCGCCAGCAGCGGGGGACAGGGTAATTACAATGAGCAGTTCTTC
CDR3 protein: CASSGGQGNYNEQFF

V gene: TRBV19
CDR3 length: 14
D gene: -
clone size: once
J gene: TRBJ2-1
CDR3 DNA: TGTGCCAGTAGTGCCTCCTACGGGTACAGGGAGCAGTTCTTC
CDR3 protein: CASSASYGYREQFF

V gene: TRBV7-6
CDR3 length: 12
D gene: -
clone size: once
J gene: TRBJ2-1
CDR3 DNA: TGTGCCAGCAGCCCGAGTACCAGTACGCAATTCTTC
CDR3 protein: CASSPSTSTQFF

V gene: TRBV2
CDR3 length: 14
D gene: -
clone size: -
J gene: TRBJ1-5
CDR3 DNA: TGTGCCAGCAGCGCCTTCCAGGGAGAGCAGCCCCAGCATTTT
CDR3 protein: CASSAFQGEQPQHF

V gene: TRBV5-6
CDR3 length: 16
D gene: TRBD2
clone size: few
J gene: TRBJ2-1
CDR3 DNA: TGTGCCAGCAGCTGGGCTAGCGGGGGGGCCTGGAATGAGCAGTTCTTC
CDR3 protein: CASSWASGGAWNEQFF

V gene: TRBV5-8
CDR3 length: 14
D gene: -
clone size: -
J gene: TRBJ2-7
CDR3 DNA: TGTGCCAGCAGCCGTATTGGGGGCTTCTACGAGCAGTACTTC
CDR3 protein: CASSRIGGFYEQYF